The subject of this entry is one TCR beta chain. Using immunoSEQ multiplex PCR, the repertoire was profiled, and TCRdb retains in-frame clones only, with some absent. The sample holds under 250,000 clones, about 80% seen once. This sample stems from a study of blood T cell repertoires in COVID-19. This CDR3 has 14 amino acids. Germline V gene lookup returns CDR1 LNHDA and CDR2 SQIVND (reference sequence). Trimming left V 6 bases short and J 7 bases short, with 15 bases between. The source is a man aged 50-60 years with active or convalescent COVID-19. The sequenced sample was peripheral blood. This chain links TRBV19 with TRBJ1-4, with D unresolved. Here the CDR3 reads CASSNGREGEKLFF. DNA for the CDR3: TGTGCCAGTAGCAACGGACGGGAGGGTGAAAAACTGTTTTTT.